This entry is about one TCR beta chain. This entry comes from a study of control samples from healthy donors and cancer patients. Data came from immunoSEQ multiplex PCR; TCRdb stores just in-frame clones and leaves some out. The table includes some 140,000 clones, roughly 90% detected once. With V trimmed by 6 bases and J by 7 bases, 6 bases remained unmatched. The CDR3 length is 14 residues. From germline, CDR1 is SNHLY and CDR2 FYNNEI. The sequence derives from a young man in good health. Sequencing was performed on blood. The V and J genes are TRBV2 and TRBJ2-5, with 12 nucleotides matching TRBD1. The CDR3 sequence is CASSGTGGAGTQYF. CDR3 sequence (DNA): TGTGCCAGCAGCGGGACAGGGGGCGCAGGGACCCAGTACTTC.